This passage covers 28 T cell receptor beta chains from one sample sequenced in a study of graft-versus-host responses after intestinal transplantation. Intraepithelial plus lamina propria lymphocytes were released by processing graft tissue. Sequencing used immunoSEQ multiplex PCR; TCRdb keeps in-frame clones, though not all of them. The table has almost 30,000 clones, 65% to 80% seen once. This sample comprised ileum tissue, obtained 98 days after intestinal transplantation. The receptor set was obtained from a human patient who received an intestinal transplant, so some T cells may come from the graft donor.

Comment on this clone: A junction boundary mismatches the germline segment, possibly from a read error. The J gene is TRBJ2-7, the V gene TRBV6-6, with TRBD1 matching over 11 bases. The CDR3 has 15 amino acids. CDR1 is MNHNY, CDR2 SVGAGI, per germline (reference sequence). CDR3 protein: CASSDGTGGRYGQYF. CDR3 nucleotide sequence: TGTGCCAGCAGTGACGGGACAGGGGGGAGGTACGGGCAGTACTTC.

The CDR3 DNA is TGTGCCAGCAGCTTCGGACAGGGGGGGGAGCAGTACTTC. Translating gives CASSFGQGGEQYF. V usage is TRBV6-1 and J usage is TRBJ2-7; 10 bases are shared with TRBD1. Trimming at V came to 6 bases and at J to 7 bases, leaving 6 bases not matched to a gene. Germline V gene lookup returns CDR1 MNHNS and CDR2 SASEGT. The CDR3 consists of 13 residues.

This chain joins TRBV4-1 and TRBJ2-5, with TRBD1 matching over 8 bases. The CDR3 totals 15 residues. CDR1 and CDR2 from the germline V gene are MGHRA and YSYEKL. V lost 2 bases and J lost 5; bases outside the gene matches: 7. Here the CDR3 reads CASSQNQGAGETQYF. The CDR3 bases are TGCGCCAGCAGCCAAAACCAGGGGGCCGGGGAGACCCAGTACTTC.

The CDR3 DNA reads as TGTGCCAGCAGTTACCAAAACAGGGGGCGTAACTACGAGCAGTACTTC. Translated: CASSYQNRGRNYEQYF. The V gene is TRBV6-5, the J gene TRBJ2-7; 9 bases agree with TRBD1. V shed 2 bases, J shed 3 bases, and the junction held 8 bases outside the gene matches. The CDR3 extends over 16 amino acids. Looked up from germline, CDR1 is MNHEY and CDR2 is SVGAGI.

The CDR3 reads CASVDAMNTEAFF. The CDR3 DNA reads as TGTGCCAGCGTAGACGCCATGAACACTGAAGCTTTCTTT. The chain employs TRBV2 and TRBJ1-1; unclear D gene. Germline V gene data show CDR1 as SNHLY and CDR2 as FYNNEI. V was cut by 8 bases and J by 0 bases, with 10 bases left in between. CDR3 length: 13 residues.

The V gene is TRBV18, the J gene TRBJ2-1; 10 bases agree with TRBD2. V gave up 6 bases and J gave up 8 bases; unmatched junction bases: 10. Germline V gene sequence: CDR1 KGHSH, CDR2 LQKENI. This CDR3 comprises 15 residues. CDR3 DNA: TGTGCCAGCTCCCTGACCGGGACTAGCGCATATGAGCAGTTCTTC. Protein product: CASSLTGTSAYEQFF. The full variable domain, completed using reference TRBV18 and TRBJ2-1, is NAGVMQNPRHLVRRRGQEARLRCSPMKGHSHVYWYRQLPEEGLKFMVYLQKENIIDESGMPKERFSAEFPKEGPSILRIQQVVRGDSAAYFCASSLTGTSAYEQFFGPGTRLTVL.

This chain joins TRBV5-1 and TRBJ2-2, with TRBD1 identical over 7 bases. V dropped 4 bases and J dropped 7; count of bases not matched to a gene: 10. The CDR3 spans 15 residues. Germline CDR1 reads SGHRS; CDR2 reads YFSETQ. The CDR3 reads CASSTNTGASGELFF. The CDR3 DNA is TGCGCCAGCAGCACCAATACAGGGGCGAGCGGGGAGCTGTTTTTT.

The CDR3 region has the DNA TGTGCCAGTAGTATATTCGTGGGTGCTAATGAAAAACTGTTTTTT. It encodes CASSIFVGANEKLFF. The V and J genes are TRBV19 and TRBJ1-4; unclear D gene. Germline-derived CDR1 and CDR2 are LNHDA and SQIVND (reference sequence). Trimming took off 2 bases at V and 3 bases at J, with 10 bases between the two ends. The CDR3 spans 15 residues.

CDR3 sequence reads: CASSLWRTEAFF. In DNA form, the CDR3 reads TGTGCCAGCAGCTTGTGGCGCACTGAAGCTTTCTTT. J is TRBJ1-1 and V is TRBV5-6; no firm D call. V lost 1 base to trimming and J lost 4 bases, with 5 bases between them. The germline gives CDR1 SGHDT, CDR2 YYEEEE. This CDR3 comprises 12 residues.

The chain links TRBV4-1 to TRBJ2-7, with TRBD1 matching 8 bases. V dropped 1 base and J dropped 3; count of bases not matched to a gene: 8. Germline V gives CDR1 MGHRA, CDR2 YSYEKL. CDR3 length: 16 residues. The CDR3, as DNA: TGCGCCAGCAGCCAAGTTTTTAGGACAGGGCTCTACGAGCAGTACTTC. It yields the protein CASSQVFRTGLYEQYF.

The chain uses TRBV30 and TRBJ2-3; TRBD1 matches at 8 bases. The CDR3 has 14 amino acids. The V gene end was trimmed by 2 bases and the J gene end by 2 bases; junction bases not matched to a gene: 3. Germline lookup yields CDR1 GTSNPN and CDR2 SVGIG (reference sequence). CDR3 bases: TGTGCCTGGAGTATGGGACAGGTCACAGATACGCAGTATTTT. Amino acid sequence: CAWSMGQVTDTQYF.

The chain combines TRBV28 with TRBJ2-3; D may match TRBD1 or TRBD2 (5 bases each). V lost 3 bases and J lost 0, with 10 bases in between. The CDR3 covers 15 residues. Germline V gene lookup returns CDR1 MDHEN and CDR2 SYDVKM. Written as DNA, the CDR3 is TGTGCCAGCAGTTTGCCCGGGACCAGCACAGATACGCAGTATTTT. Protein sequence: CASSLPGTSTDTQYF.

This sequence joins TRBV7-3 and TRBJ2-5; a possible D gene is TRBD1 (6 bases). CDR1 SGHTA and CDR2 FQGTGA come from the germline V gene. V dropped 10 bases and J dropped 0 bases, with 18 bases sitting between them. The CDR3 is 15 residues long. CDR3 loop: CATSPPGHYQETQYF. The CDR3 nucleotides are TGTGCCACCTCTCCCCCGGGACACTACCAAGAGACCCAGTACTTC.

The table lists this clone with a few counts. V usage is TRBV4-1 and J usage is TRBJ1-1; D is undetermined. There are 16 residues in the CDR3. The V gene's germline CDR1 is MGHRA and CDR2 YSYEKL. V lost 2 bases, J lost 0 bases, and 13 bases lay in between. This chain's CDR3 is CASSQPTRDMNTEAFF. CDR3 nucleotide sequence: TGCGCCAGCAGCCAACCAACTCGGGATATGAACACTGAAGCTTTCTTT.

The V call is TRBV7-2, the J call TRBJ2-5, with D possibly being TRBD1 or TRBD2 (5 bases each). CDR1 and CDR2 from the germline V gene are SGHTA and FQGNSA. CDR3 length: 15 residues. V lost 3 bases and J 2 bases, leaving 13 bases between the germline ends. CDR3 in DNA: TGTGCCAGCAGCTTGGGGGTATGGATACAAGAGACCCAGTACTTC. It codes for CASSLGVWIQETQYF. The variable domain in full, completed from reference TRBV7-2 and TRBJ2-5, reads GAGVSQSPSNKVTEKGKDVELRCDPISGHTALYWYRQSLGQGLEFLIYFQGNSAPDKSGLPSDRFSAERTGGSVSTLTIQRTQQEDSAVYLCASSLGVWIQETQYFGPGTRLLVL.

The V and J genes are TRBV5-4 and TRBJ2-7, with TRBD2 as a possible D gene (5 bases). The V gene lost 7 bases and the J gene lost 0 bases, with 14 bases spanning the gap. In germline, CDR1 is SGHNT, CDR2 YYREEE (reference sequence). This CDR3 has 14 amino acids. The CDR3 loop is CASSDFMSSYEQYF. In nucleotides, the CDR3 is TGTGCCAGCTCGGACTTCATGAGCTCCTACGAGCAGTACTTC. The entire variable domain, with the rest obtained from reference TRBV5-4 and TRBJ2-7, is as follows: ETGVTQSPTHLIKTRGQQVTLRCSSQSGHNTVSWYQQALGQGPQFIFQYYREEENGRGNFPPRFSGLQFPNYSSELNVNALELDDSALYLCASSDFMSSYEQYFGPGTRLTVT.

The V gene is TRBV4-1, the J gene TRBJ2-7, with D perhaps TRBD2 (6 bases). Per germline, CDR1 MGHRA and CDR2 YSYEKL. The CDR3 has 18 amino acids. V lost 0 bases to trimming and J lost 0 bases, with 18 bases between them. The CDR3 coding sequence is TGCGCCAGCAGCCAAGACGGGGGTGAGAGACTTTTCTCCTACGAGCAGTACTTC. This encodes CASSQDGGERLFSYEQYF.

The chain carries TRBV9 and TRBJ1-2; tentatively, D is TRBD1 (5 bases). Between the trimmed V and J ends, which lost 0 bases and 0 bases, there was a span of 9 bases. The length of the CDR3 is 15 residues. Germline V gene lookup returns CDR1 SGDLS and CDR2 YYNGEE. The CDR3 DNA is TGTGCCAGCAGCGTAGACGCAGGGCCTAACTATGGCTACACCTTC. It codes for CASSVDAGPNYGYTF.

V is TRBV28 and J is TRBJ1-1, with no clear D. Germline V gene sequence: CDR1 MDHEN, CDR2 SYDVKM. The V gene lost 2 bases and the J gene lost 0 bases, with 16 bases spanning the gap. This CDR3 region has 17 residues. In DNA, the CDR3 is TGTGCCAGCAGTTTACTAGTAAGTAGAGGTGTGAACACTGAAGCTTTCTTT. Protein: CASSLLVSRGVNTEAFF.

The chain links TRBV5-1 to TRBJ1-1, with a weak D call TRBD1 (5 bases). This CDR3 is 14 amino acids long. CDR1 is SGHRS and CDR2 is YFSETQ in the germline V gene. Trimming stripped 0 bases from V and 4 bases from J, with 10 bases between. CDR3 nucleotides: TGCGCCAGCAGCTTGGCAGGGTGGAGCACTGAAGCTTTCTTT. Residues: CASSLAGWSTEAFF.

The chain joins TRBV6-1 to TRBJ2-7, with TRBD1 identical over 9 bases. CDR1 and CDR2 from the germline V gene are MNHNS and SASEGT. J lost 9 bases, V lost 2 bases, and 11 bases had no gene match. The CDR3 consists of 15 residues. The DNA for the CDR3 is TGTGCCAGCAGTGAACAATGGGGACAGGGAATTTGGCAGTACTTC. Protein sequence: CASSEQWGQGIWQYF.

The genes are TRBV5-4 and TRBJ1-2; D is undetermined. The length of the CDR3 is 15 residues. V lost 5 bases and J 4 bases, leaving 18 bases between the germline ends. Per the germline V gene, CDR1 is SGHNT and CDR2 is YYREEE (reference sequence). CDR3 sequence reads: CASSPGSPHPYGYTF. The CDR3 region has the DNA TGTGCCAGCAGTCCAGGTTCGCCTCATCCCTATGGCTACACCTTC.

For the CDR3, the DNA is TGTGCTAGTGCCCTCGGTACTGAAGCTTTCTTT. Its protein is CASALGTEAFF. The chain recombines TRBV12-5 with TRBJ1-1; D gene ambiguous. Germline lookup yields CDR1 LGHNT and CDR2 FRNRAP. The CDR3 runs 11 residues. V lost 7 bases to trimming and J lost 5 bases, with 8 bases between them. Together with reference TRBV12-5 and TRBJ1-1, the CDR3 gives the full variable domain: DARVTQTPRHKVTEMGQEVTMRCQPILGHNTVFWYRQTMMQGLELLAYFRNRAPLDDSGMPKDRFSAEMPDATLATLKIQPSEPRDSAVYFCASALGTEAFFGQGTRLTVV.

The chain is built from TRBV9 and TRBJ2-2; no clear D gene. The CDR3 has 14 amino acids. The V end was cut by 6 bases, the J end by 5 bases, with 14 bases between. Germline V gene sequence: CDR1 SGDLS, CDR2 YYNGEE. The CDR3 DNA sequence: TGTGCCAGCACTAGGAAGGGCCAAACCGGGGAGCTGTTTTTT. This sequence encodes CASTRKGQTGELFF.

The chain is built from TRBV25-1 and TRBJ2-1; D not certain. The germline gives CDR1 MGHDK, CDR2 SYGVNS. With 5 bases removed from V and 5 bases from J, the gap between germline ends came to 7 bases. The CDR3 consists of 12 residues. CDR3 sequence: CASSPSDNEQFF. For the CDR3, the DNA is TGTGCCAGCAGTCCGAGCGACAATGAGCAGTTCTTC.

The rearrangement links TRBV25-1 to TRBJ2-2; 9 nucleotides agree with TRBD2. The germline CDR1 and CDR2 sequences are MGHDK and SYGVNS. With 6 bases clipped from V and 6 bases from J, the junction kept 8 bases outside the gene matches. The CDR3 covers 15 residues. In nucleotides, the CDR3 is TGTGCCAGCAGACATGCGGGGGGGCCTGCCGGGGAGCTGTTTTTT. It yields the protein CASRHAGGPAGELFF.

The chain links TRBV11-2 to TRBJ2-7, with a possible D match to TRBD2 (5 bases). This CDR3 is 15 amino acids long. The germline V gene has CDR1 SGHAT and CDR2 FQNNGV. Between the trimmed V and J ends, which lost 2 bases and 4 bases, there was a span of 15 bases. CDR3 nucleotides: TGTGCCAGCAGCTTAAGTTCCGGGATGGGGTACGAGCAGTACTTC. Translation gives CASSLSSGMGYEQYF.

The V and J genes are TRBV20-1 and TRBJ1-1, with D tentatively TRBD1 (5 bases). This CDR3 has 11 amino acids. Trimming took off 3 bases at V and 11 bases at J, with 13 bases between the two ends. CDR1 is DFQATT, CDR2 SNEGSKA, per germline (reference sequence). CDR3 sequence: CSASIQGDAFF. The DNA of the CDR3 is TGCAGTGCTAGTATCCAGGGTGATGCTTTCTTT.